The clone carrying this T cell receptor beta chain turned up a few times. Antigen: not known. The sample contains more than one DNA sequence encoding this CDR3. The sample originates from a study of beta chain features in type 1 diabetes. Sequenced material consisted of expressed TCRB transcripts (all of the isolated RNA was reverse transcribed). The data were produced by immunoSEQ multiplex PCR, yet TCRdb's version contains in-frame clones alone and is incomplete. The repertoire holds hundreds of thousands of clones, roughly 11% seen once, with around 0.05% in the top ten. The CDR3 contains 13 residues. Germline CDR1 SGHAT, CDR2 FQDESV (reference sequence). V was cut by 0 bases and J by 3 bases, with 6 bases left in between. Study results and limitations: Fewer insertions but more deletions were seen at VDJ junctions in type 1 diabetes patients. In these data, an HLA type influence on TCRB rearrangement remained unresolved.

This chain uses TRBV11-1 with TRBJ2-7; unclear D gene. The sequence was collected from a young woman in good health. Material for sequencing was naive CD4+ T cells from blood. The CDR3 region has the DNA TGTGCCAGCAGCTTAGCACGGTACTACGAGCAGTACTTC. Protein: CASSLARYYEQYF. The full variable domain, its missing parts supplied by reference TRBV11-1 and TRBJ2-7, is EAEVAQSPRYKITEKSQAVAFWCDPISGHATLYWYRQILGQGPELLVQFQDESVVDDSQLPKDRFSAERLKGVDSTLKIQPAELGDSAMYLCASSLARYYEQYFGPGTRLTVT.